This paragraph reports one T cell receptor beta chain. Its specificity is unknown. Germline-derived CDR1 and CDR2 are SGDLS and YYNGEE. CDR3 length: 14 amino acids. The V end was cut by 4 bases, the J end by 2 bases, with 12 bases between. TCRdb ran MiXCR on the reads and lists one entry per CDR3 protein. The data contain about 160,000 distinct CDR3 sequences, roughly a sixth of them singletons. The sample comes from a study of T cell repertoires in cytomegalovirus infection. The wider study: Carrying CMV and the relevant HLA type showed in public TCR beta signatures. Points from the study as a whole: CMV-specific TCR beta clonotypes restricted by HLA-C were the ones dominating the ex vivo response. Adding up the frequency of public TCR beta families identified people who carried CMV plus the relevant HLA.

The material sequenced was CD8+ T cells from PBMCs. This receptor was obtained from a human donor in good health (CMV status not recorded). Some clones in this sample may be carry-over from other donors' samples. The chain joins TRBV9 to TRBJ1-1; D gene uncertain. CDR3 DNA: TGTGCCAGCAGCCCACCACAGCTTAACACTGAAGCTTTCTTT. It yields the protein CASSPPQLNTEAFF.